One sample yielded the 31 T cell receptor beta chains listed below, sequenced in a study of human T cells and chemical hapten exposure. A single record per CDR3 protein comes from TCRdb applying MiXCR to the RACE reads. The sample carries some 400,000 distinct CDR3 sequences, roughly 5% recorded once. Documented time point: patch test 1, 2 weeks after DPC sensitization. Noted treatment: therapeutic diphenylcyclopropenone sensitization with weekly scalp DPC. Sample: whole blood, taken in connection with sensitization to the hapten diphenylcyclopropenone (DPC). Receptors were obtained from a woman aged 50 to 60 with alopecia areata. Some clones in this sample may be carry-over from other donors' samples.

This clonotype occurred many times. The chain carries TRBV6-5 and TRBJ1-5; 8 nucleotides agree with TRBD1. Germline trimming cut 6 bases from V and 5 bases from J; bases unmatched to any gene: 0. This CDR3 has 12 amino acids. Germline V CDR1 and CDR2: MNHEY, SVGAGI. CDR3 bases: TGTGCCAGCAGACAGGGGGATCAGCCCCAGCATTTT. Translating it yields CASRQGDQPQHF.

This clonotype was recorded a few times. This chain connects TRBV29-1 to TRBJ2-3; D unresolved. The V gene's germline CDR1 is SQVTM and CDR2 ANQGSEA. V lost 0 bases and J lost 0, with 10 bases in between. This CDR3 is 15 amino acids long. CDR3 amino acids: CSVEDTALSTDTQYF. DNA for the CDR3: TGCAGCGTTGAAGATACAGCGCTTAGCACAGATACGCAGTATTTT.

On this clonotype itself: A read error may be the cause here, since a much bigger clone is one base away. The chain links TRBV3-1 to TRBJ2-1; 10 bases match TRBD2. This CDR3 region has 17 residues. Looked up from germline, CDR1 is LGHDT and CDR2 is YNNKEL (reference sequence). V shed 0 bases and J 9 bases; nucleotides not matched to a gene: 11. CDR3 in DNA: TGTGCCAGCAGCCAAGATGGGCTAGCGGGAGTCCACAGTGAGCAGTTCTTC. It yields the protein CASSQDGLAGVHSEQFF.

This clonotype has only a few counts. The chain couples TRBV12-3 or TRBV12-4 to TRBJ2-1; TRBD2 matches at 13 bases. The CDR3 extends over 15 amino acids. V was pared by 4 bases and J by 5 bases, with 2 bases of the junction left unmatched. The chain's CDR3 is CASSWTSGSHNEQFF. CDR3 nucleotide sequence: TGTGCCAGCAGTTGGACTAGCGGGAGTCACAATGAGCAGTTCTTC.

Ten or more counts support this clonotype. This chain joins TRBV6-2 or TRBV6-3 and TRBJ1-5; D ambiguous. This CDR3 contains 13 residues. Trimming left V 6 bases short and J 0 bases short, with 6 bases between. CDR1 is MNHEY, CDR2 SVGEGT, per germline. The CDR3 protein is CASSIHSNQPQHF. CDR3 DNA sequence: TGTGCCAGCAGCATCCATAGCAATCAGCCCCAGCATTTT.

In its sample, this clonotype was seen many times. The chain is built from TRBV18 and TRBJ1-2, with 7 bases fitting TRBD1. Trimming cost V 3 bases and J 8 bases; bases outside gene matches: 6. Germline V gene sequence: CDR1 KGHSH, CDR2 LQKENI. The CDR3 sequence is 13 residues long. The chain's CDR3 is CASSPDREWGYTF. The CDR3 region has the DNA TGTGCCAGCTCACCTGACAGGGAATGGGGCTACACCTTC. Together with reference TRBV18 and TRBJ1-2, the CDR3 gives the full variable domain: NAGVMQNPRHLVRRRGQEARLRCSPMKGHSHVYWYRQLPEEGLKFMVYLQKENIIDESGMPKERFSAEFPKEGPSILRIQQVVRGDSAAYFCASSPDREWGYTFGSGTRLTVV.

The rearrangement links TRBV28 to TRBJ1-1, with 10 positions matching TRBD1. CDR1 is MDHEN, CDR2 SYDVKM, per germline. V dropped 6 bases and J dropped 4; count of bases not matched to a gene: 8. The CDR3 contains 15 residues. This CDR3 is CASSPRQGAVTEAFF. The CDR3 coding sequence is TGTGCCAGCAGCCCCAGACAGGGGGCAGTCACTGAAGCTTTCTTT.

This clonotype has at least ten counts. The V call is TRBV30, the J call TRBJ1-4; D unclear. The length of the CDR3 is 15 residues. CDR1 and CDR2 (germline): GTSNPN, SVGIG (reference sequence). V was clipped by 1 base and J by 8 bases, with 17 bases between them. CDR3 sequence (DNA): TGTGCCTGGAGTGCCCCACGGAGGTTGGGGGAAAAACTGTTTTTT. It yields the protein CAWSAPRRLGEKLFF.

This clonotype was seen at least ten times. The gene calls are TRBV6-2 or TRBV6-3 and TRBJ1-1; D is perhaps TRBD1 (5 bases). Trimming cost V 4 bases and J 0 bases, with 9 bases left between them. In germline, CDR1 is MNHEY, CDR2 SVGEGT. The CDR3 covers 14 residues. CDR3 coding DNA: TGTGCCAGCAGTTCGGGACTCCTGAACACTGAAGCTTTCTTT. This encodes CASSSGLLNTEAFF.

There are many counts of this clonotype. The rearrangement links TRBV6-5 to TRBJ1-6, with a possible D match to TRBD1 (5 bases). Per the germline V gene, CDR1 is MNHEY and CDR2 is SVGAGI. The length of the CDR3 is 18 residues. V was shortened by 0 bases and J by 0 bases, with 12 bases between the two germline ends. CDR3: CASSYSTPGSSYNSPLHF. Written as DNA, the CDR3 is TGTGCCAGCAGTTACTCGACCCCAGGGAGCTCCTATAATTCACCCCTCCACTTT.

There are many counts of this clonotype. J is TRBJ1-1 and V is TRBV5-6; the D is unclear. Germline V lookup: CDR1 SGHDT, CDR2 YYEEEE. The CDR3 loop spans 16 amino acids. The V gene lost 4 bases and the J gene lost 4 bases, with 20 bases spanning the gap. CDR3 sequence (DNA): TGTGCCAGCAGCCGAACCGGGCCCCGCAGTATCACTGAAGCTTTCTTT. Its protein is CASSRTGPRSITEAFF.

Only a few counts were recorded for this clonotype. The V gene is TRBV7-6, the J gene TRBJ1-3, with 8 bases matching TRBD1. V shed 2 bases and J 0 bases; nucleotides not matched to a gene: 6. Germline CDR1 is SGHVS and CDR2 is FNYEAQ. This CDR3 contains 17 residues. CDR3 DNA sequence: TGTGCCAGCAGCTTAAAGGAGACAGGGGTCTCTGGAAACACCATATATTTT. Protein sequence: CASSLKETGVSGNTIYF.

This clonotype was counted between two and nine times. The CDR3 DNA sequence: TGTGCCAGCAGCTACGGGGGGGTAGATGAAAAACTGTTTTTT. It encodes CASSYGGVDEKLFF. The genes are TRBV7-6 and TRBJ1-4; perhaps TRBD1 as D (5 bases). CDR1 is SGHVS and CDR2 is FNYEAQ in the germline V gene. CDR3 size: 14 residues. Trimming cost V 4 bases and J 6 bases, with 12 bases left between them.

This clonotype was seen ten or more times. The rearrangement joins TRBV18 to TRBJ2-7; 14 bases align to TRBD2. Germline assignment: CDR1 KGHSH and CDR2 LQKENI. This CDR3 has 16 residues. Trimming cost V 5 bases and J 9 bases; bases outside gene matches: 12. The chain's CDR3 is CASSSTRLAGGPGQYF. CDR3 nucleotide sequence: TGTGCCAGCTCATCTACCCGACTAGCGGGAGGGCCAGGGCAGTACTTC.

This clonotype was recorded at least ten times. The chain employs TRBV6-5 and TRBJ2-4, with 9 bases fitting TRBD2. The germline CDR1 and CDR2 sequences are MNHEY and SVGAGI. The J segment lost 0 bases and the V segment lost 3 bases, leaving 3 bases of the junction unmatched. The CDR3 totals 16 residues. As DNA, the CDR3 is TGTGCCAGCAGTTATAGCGGGAGTGGAGCCAAAAACATTCAGTACTTC. It translates to CASSYSGSGAKNIQYF.

This clonotype appeared many times. V usage is TRBV6-1 and J usage is TRBJ2-7, with D possibly TRBD2 on 6 matching bases. Germline V gene sequence: CDR1 MNHNS, CDR2 SASEGT. This CDR3 spans 13 amino acids. V lost 7 bases and J lost 2, with 12 bases in between. CDR3 sequence: CASNQGGTYEQYF. The CDR3 nucleotides read TGTGCCAGCAATCAAGGAGGGACCTACGAGCAGTACTTC.

For this clonotype: Being one base from a much bigger clone, this may be a read error. DNA of the CDR3: TGTGCCAGCAGCCAAGTTTTGAAATCCTATGGCTACACCTTC. Its translation is CASSQVLKSYGYTF. The chain links TRBV4-2 to TRBJ1-2; D unclear. CDR3 length: 14 residues. V gave up 1 base and J gave up 4 bases, with 10 bases separating them. CDR1 and CDR2 from the germline V gene are LGHNA and YNFKEQ.

CDR3 nucleotides: TGTGCCAGCAGCAAAGGGGCAGGGGATAGGAAAACTGAAGCTTTCTTT. This codes for CASSKGAGDRKTEAFF. The V call is TRBV21-1, the J call TRBJ1-1; the DNA was not used to check the table's D call, TRBD1. TRBV21-1 is a pseudogene locus. The CDR3 runs to 16 residues.

This clonotype was detected only a few times. CDR3 sequence: CASSLTGRNQPQHF. The CDR3 bases are TGTGCCAGCAGCTTGACAGGGCGGAATCAGCCCCAGCATTTT. The V gene is TRBV7-9, the J gene TRBJ1-5, with TRBD1 matching 7 bases. This CDR3 has 14 residues. Germline CDR1 and CDR2: SEHNR and FQNEAQ (reference sequence). V lost 3 bases to trimming and J lost 4 bases; unmatched junction nucleotides: 3. Based on the CDR3 plus reference TRBV7-9 and TRBJ1-5, the full variable domain is DTGVSQNPRHKITKRGQNVTFRCDPISEHNRLYWYRQTLGQGPEFLTYFQNEAQLEKSRLLSDRFSAERPKGSFSTLEIQRTEQGDSAMYLCASSLTGRNQPQHFGDGTRLSIL.

This clonotype was recorded at least ten times. The CDR3 DNA is TGTGCCAGCAGTCTAAGGACTAGCAAAGAGACCCAGTACTTC. It yields the protein CASSLRTSKETQYF. This sequence joins TRBV12-3 or TRBV12-4 and TRBJ2-5, with TRBD2 matching over 8 bases. J gave up 3 bases and V 5 bases, and 5 bases lay outside the gene matches. This CDR3 has 14 residues.

The rearrangement uses TRBV7-8 and TRBJ1-2; 11 bases map to TRBD1. Germline CDR1 is SGHVS and CDR2 is FQNEAQ. This CDR3 has 16 amino acids. The J segment lost 5 bases and the V segment lost 0 bases, leaving 5 bases of the junction unmatched. The CDR3 DNA reads TGTGCCAGCAGCTTAGCGGGACAGGGGGTTCGGTATGGCTACACCTTC. This encodes CASSLAGQGVRYGYTF.

On this clonotype: The junction shows a germline mismatch at one end, possibly a read error. The rearrangement joins TRBV5-5 to TRBJ2-1, with unresolved D. Per germline, CDR1 SGHKS and CDR2 YYEKEE (reference sequence). CDR3 size: 11 residues. The CDR3 sequence is CARSLDNEQFF. DNA of the CDR3: TGTGCCAGGAGCTTAGACAATGAGCAGTTCTTC. The complete variable domain, with remaining parts taken from reference TRBV5-5 and TRBJ2-1, reads DAGVTQSPTHLIKTRGQQVTLRCSPISGHKSVSWYQQVLGQGPQFIFQYYEKEERGRGNFPDRFSARQFPNYSSELNVNALLLGDSALYLCARSLDNEQFFGPGTRLTVL.

This clonotype occurred many times. This rearrangement joins TRBV20-1 to TRBJ2-1; 8 bases match TRBD2. The CDR3 loop spans 16 amino acids. The germline gives CDR1 DFQATT, CDR2 SNEGSKA (reference sequence). The V and J ends lost 0 bases and 7 bases, in that order; junction bases with no gene match: 11. CDR3 DNA sequence: TGCAGTGCTAGAGATGTTAGGGGACTAGTGATGAATGAGCAGTTCTTC. The encoded protein is CSARDVRGLVMNEQFF.

Ten or more counts support this clonotype. The chain recombines TRBV15 with TRBJ1-1; D is perhaps TRBD1 (5 bases). The V gene's germline CDR1 is LNHNV and CDR2 YYDKDF (reference sequence). Trimming pared 5 bases from V and 5 bases from J, leaving 15 bases between. CDR3 length: 14 residues. The CDR3 DNA follows: TGTGCCACCAGCTTCGGGGAGGGGCGGACTGAAGCTTTCTTT. It codes for CATSFGEGRTEAFF. Full variable domain (outside the CDR3, taken from reference TRBV15 and TRBJ1-1): DAMVIQNPRYQVTQFGKPVTLSCSQTLNHNVMYWYQQKSSQAPKLLFHYYDKDFNNEADTPDNFQSRRPNTSFCFLDIRSPGLGDTAMYLCATSFGEGRTEAFFGQGTRLTVV.

This clonotype turned up a few times. The chain recombines TRBV5-4 with TRBJ2-5, with D possibly TRBD1 on 6 matching bases. V lost 6 bases, J lost 4 bases, and 13 bases lay in between. This CDR3 region has 13 residues. Germline-derived CDR1 and CDR2 are SGHNT and YYREEE (reference sequence). CDR3 sequence reads: CASNSQGGETQYF. The CDR3 DNA reads as TGTGCCAGCAACTCCCAAGGGGGAGAGACCCAGTACTTC.

This clonotype was recorded many times. The chain has TRBV7-9 and TRBJ2-4; D tentatively fits TRBD1 or TRBD2 (5 bases each). This CDR3 spans 15 amino acids. V lost 1 base and J 2 bases, leaving 9 bases between the germline ends. CDR1 is SEHNR and CDR2 is FQNEAQ in the germline V gene (reference sequence). The DNA for the CDR3 is TGTGCCAGCAGCTTAGGAGGGGCCACCAAAAACATTCAGTACTTC. It is translated as CASSLGGATKNIQYF.

This chain links TRBV20-1 with TRBJ1-6, with TRBD1 as a possible D gene (5 bases). The CDR3 runs to 16 residues. Trimming stripped 6 bases from V and 0 bases from J, with 15 bases between. Per the germline V gene, CDR1 is DFQATT and CDR2 is SNEGSKA (reference sequence). This chain's CDR3 is CSATPGPSSYNSPLHF. In nucleotides, the CDR3 is TGCAGTGCCACTCCGGGACCGAGCTCCTATAATTCACCCCTCCACTTT.

This clonotype was seen many times. The chain combines TRBV6-5 with TRBJ2-2; no clear D. This CDR3 spans 14 amino acids. Trimming removed 5 bases from V and 4 bases from J, with 11 bases in between. Germline CDR1 reads MNHEY; CDR2 reads SVGAGI. The CDR3 protein is CASSPHFGTGELFF. The CDR3 DNA sequence: TGTGCCAGCAGTCCCCACTTCGGCACCGGGGAGCTGTTTTTT.

This clonotype was seen ten or more times. This chain uses TRBV20-1 with TRBJ1-1; D unclear. Per the germline V gene, CDR1 is DFQATT and CDR2 is SNEGSKA (reference sequence). The CDR3 spans 15 residues. The germline V and J ends were trimmed by 0 bases and 1 base, with 12 bases remaining between them. Here the CDR3 reads CSARDPGRTNTEAFF. Here the CDR3 DNA reads TGCAGTGCTAGAGATCCCGGGCGTACGAACACTGAAGCTTTCTTT.

The V call is TRBV20-1, the J call TRBJ2-7; TRBD2 aligns across 14 bases. V trimming: 7 bases; J trimming: 0 bases; junction bases outside the gene matches: 5. The V gene's germline CDR1 is DFQATT and CDR2 SNEGSKA (reference sequence). The CDR3 length is 15 residues. The CDR3, as DNA: TGCAGTGTCCCAGGGACTAGCGGGAGCTCCTACGAGCAGTACTTC. It encodes CSVPGTSGSSYEQYF.

The table lists this clonotype with many counts. The chain combines TRBV29-1 with TRBJ2-1; unclear D gene. Looked up from germline, CDR1 is SQVTM and CDR2 is ANQGSEA. V was cut by 0 bases and J by 10 bases, with 10 bases left in between. This CDR3 spans 12 amino acids. Written as DNA, the CDR3 is TGCAGCGTTGAAGATGTCGTCTTGGAGCAGTTCTTC. It yields the protein CSVEDVVLEQFF.